These 24 T cell receptor beta chains were sequenced from one sample in a study of blood T cell repertoires in COVID-19. The assay was immunoSEQ multiplex PCR, and TCRdb's table has in-frame clones only and misses some. The table includes more than 400,000 clones, 75% to 90% detected once. Sequenced material: peripheral blood. Receptor source: a human donor in a cohort sampled during active COVID-19.

The rearrangement joins TRBV9 to TRBJ2-1; 8 nucleotides align to TRBD1. Germline CDR1 SGDLS, CDR2 YYNGEE. The trim removed 4 bases at V and 0 bases at J, leaving 9 bases unmatched. This CDR3 comprises 17 residues. CDR3 sequence (DNA): TGTGCCAGCAGCCTAGGGACAGGTTTGAGCTCCTACAATGAGCAGTTCTTC. Translating it yields CASSLGTGLSSYNEQFF.

The rearrangement uses TRBV30 and TRBJ2-7; D is possibly TRBD1 (6 bases). With 2 bases removed from V and 0 bases from J, the gap between germline ends came to 8 bases. CDR1 is GTSNPN and CDR2 is SVGIG in the germline V gene (reference sequence). The CDR3 length is 13 residues. CDR3 amino acids: CAWSWDTSYEQYF. CDR3 nucleotide sequence: TGTGCCTGGAGTTGGGACACCTCCTACGAGCAGTACTTC.

This clone was picked up a small number of times. The rearrangement uses TRBV7-8 and TRBJ2-1; the D is unclear. The V gene lost 2 bases and the J gene lost 8 bases, with 7 bases spanning the gap. The CDR3 is 12 residues long. The germline V gene has CDR1 SGHVS and CDR2 FQNEAQ. CDR3 DNA sequence: TGTGCCAGCAGCTTACAGCGCGATGAGCAGTTCTTC. The encoded protein is CASSLQRDEQFF. Full variable domain (outside the CDR3, taken from reference TRBV7-8 and TRBJ2-1): GAGVSQSPRYKVAKRGQDVALRCDPISGHVSLFWYQQALGQGPEFLTYFQNEAQLDKSGLPSDRFFAERPEGSVSTLKIQRTQQEDSAVYLCASSLQRDEQFFGPGTRLTVL.

This clone has a single count. The chain carries TRBV5-1 and TRBJ2-3, with D tentatively TRBD2 (6 bases). Trimming took 5 bases from V and 0 from J, leaving 10 bases between them. This CDR3 has 14 residues. Germline loops: CDR1 SGHRS, CDR2 YFSETQ. The CDR3 nucleotides read TGCGCCAGCAGAAATAGCGGTAGCACAGATACGCAGTATTTT. This sequence encodes CASRNSGSTDTQYF.

This clone is a singleton in its sample. This chain connects TRBV3-1 (or the pseudogene TRBV3-2) to TRBJ2-1; tentative D call: TRBD1 (5 bases). Germline CDR1 reads LGHDT; CDR2 reads YNNKEL (reference sequence). The CDR3 runs to 13 residues. V was cut by 3 bases and J by 6 bases, with 9 bases left in between. CDR3 sequence (DNA): TGTGCCAGCAGCCATAATGGGGCCAATGAGCAGTTCTTC. This codes for CASSHNGANEQFF.

V is TRBV6-5 and J is TRBJ1-1; the D is unclear. The CDR3 is 13 residues long. Looked up from germline, CDR1 is MNHEY and CDR2 is SVGAGI. V shed 0 bases and J shed 5 bases, with 7 bases lying between them. The CDR3 spells CASSYSFGTEAFF. CDR3 bases: TGTGCCAGCAGTTACTCGTTCGGGACTGAAGCTTTCTTT.

This chain connects TRBV3-1 (or the pseudogene TRBV3-2) to TRBJ2-3; 10 bases agree with TRBD2. Germline CDR1 and CDR2: LGHDT and YNNKEL (reference sequence). The CDR3 loop spans 16 amino acids. The J segment lost 1 base and the V segment lost 3 bases, leaving 4 bases of the junction unmatched. The CDR3 sequence: CASSHRTSGGTDTQYF. CDR3 coding DNA: TGTGCCAGCAGCCACCGGACTAGCGGCGGCACAGATACGCAGTATTTT.

This rearrangement joins TRBV5-4 to TRBJ1-2, with unresolved D. Germline CDR1 is SGHNT and CDR2 is YYREEE (reference sequence). V dropped 4 bases and J dropped 4 bases, with 14 bases sitting between them. CDR3 length: 14 amino acids. CDR3 nucleotide sequence: TGTGCCAGCAGCCCAGGACTTCTCGGCTATGGCTACACCTTC. As protein: CASSPGLLGYGYTF.

The chain couples TRBV21-1 to TRBJ2-7; the table's D call of TRBD1 was not tested on the DNA. TRBV21-1 is a pseudogene segment. This CDR3 comprises 13 residues. The DNA of the CDR3 is TGTGCCAGCAGCACGGGACAGAACTACGAGCAGTACTTC. Its protein product is CASSTGQNYEQYF.

The gene calls are TRBV5-1 and TRBJ2-3; the match to TRBD2 covers 9 bases. The ends lost 3 bases at V and 6 bases at J; junction bases unmatched: 14. CDR1 SGHRS and CDR2 YFSETQ come from the germline V gene. This CDR3 comprises 17 residues. The CDR3 protein is CASSSGYLSGRTDTQYF. CDR3 coding DNA: TGCGCCAGCAGCTCGGGTTACTTGAGCGGGAGGACGGATACGCAGTATTTT.

The chain is built from TRBV5-4 and TRBJ1-5; TRBD1 matches at 7 bases. J gave up 3 bases and V 1 base, and 1 base lay outside the gene matches. Germline CDR1 reads SGHNT; CDR2 reads YYREEE (reference sequence). The CDR3 covers 14 residues. This CDR3 is CASSLTGDNQPQHF. The CDR3, as DNA: TGTGCCAGCAGCTTGACAGGGGACAATCAGCCCCAGCATTTT.

V is TRBV19 and J is TRBJ2-7; 10 nucleotides agree with TRBD1. The germline V gene encodes CDR1 LNHDA and CDR2 SQIVND (reference sequence). The CDR3 runs 15 residues. J lost 2 bases, V lost 3 bases, and 4 bases had no gene match. Written as DNA, the CDR3 is TGTGCCAGTAGTATCGACAGGGGGCAGCCCTACGAGCAGTACTTC. Encoded protein: CASSIDRGQPYEQYF.

V usage is TRBV12-3 or TRBV12-4 and J usage is TRBJ1-2; D unresolved. The CDR3 extends over 13 amino acids. V was pared by 1 base and J by 4 bases, with 7 bases between. In DNA, the CDR3 is TGTGCCAGCAGTTTAGGTGAGGGCTATGGCTACACCTTC. As protein: CASSLGEGYGYTF.

The gene calls are TRBV28 and TRBJ2-2; TRBD2 matches at 11 bases. Trimming at V came to 6 bases and at J to 5 bases, leaving 5 bases not matched to a gene. This CDR3 is built from 15 residues. CDR1 and CDR2 (germline): MDHEN, SYDVKM. The CDR3 sequence is CASRLRLAGTGELFF. The CDR3 bases are TGTGCCAGCAGATTGAGACTAGCGGGGACCGGGGAGCTGTTTTTT.

V usage is TRBV5-1 and J usage is TRBJ2-1; D perhaps matches TRBD1 (5 bases). The length of the CDR3 is 15 residues. Trimming left V 2 bases short and J 8 bases short, with 17 bases between. Germline CDR1 is SGHRS and CDR2 is YFSETQ. CDR3 sequence reads: CASSFRGANRDEQFF. DNA of the CDR3: TGCGCCAGCAGCTTTCGTGGGGCTAATCGCGATGAGCAGTTCTTC.

Only one count was recorded for this clone. The rearrangement uses TRBV18 and TRBJ1-4, with D hard to call. This CDR3 has 15 residues. The germline V gene encodes CDR1 KGHSH and CDR2 LQKENI. V was trimmed by 6 bases and J by 2 bases, leaving 13 bases between them. The CDR3 DNA is TGTGCCAGCTCCCTTTCGATCCAGACTAATGAAAAACTGTTTTTT. This gives the protein CASSLSIQTNEKLFF.

The chain recombines TRBV30 with TRBJ2-7, with D possibly matching TRBD1 (6 bases). The CDR3 has 14 residues. CDR1 and CDR2 from the germline V gene are GTSNPN and SVGIG (reference sequence). V lost 2 bases, J lost 1 base, and 12 bases lay in between. CDR3 sequence: CAWSFGTLSYEQYF. Here the CDR3 DNA reads TGTGCCTGGAGTTTTGGGACACTGTCCTACGAGCAGTACTTC. Combining the CDR3 with reference TRBV30 and TRBJ2-7 gives the whole variable domain SQTIHQWPATLVQPVGSPLSLECTVEGTSNPNLYWYRQAAGRGLQLLFYSVGIGQISSEVPQNLSASRPQDRQFILSSKKLLLSDSGFYLCAWSFGTLSYEQYFGPGTRLTVT.

The genes are TRBV11-1 and TRBJ2-7, with D perhaps matching TRBD2 (5 bases). The germline gives CDR1 SGHAT, CDR2 FQDESV (reference sequence). This CDR3 spans 13 amino acids. Trimming shortened V by 1 base and J by 4 bases, and 8 bases separated the two germline ends. The CDR3 sequence is CASSLVEEYEQYF. Here the CDR3 DNA reads TGTGCCAGCAGCTTAGTGGAGGAATACGAGCAGTACTTC.

This clone was recorded only once. The chain joins TRBV6-5 to TRBJ2-3; maybe TRBD2 (6 bases). CDR3 size: 15 residues. Germline CDR1 MNHEY, CDR2 SVGAGI. Trimming cost V 10 bases and J 6 bases, with 23 bases left between them. CDR3 sequence (DNA): TGTGCCACCATCCCCAGGACTACCCAATACGATACGCAGTATTTT. Translation gives CATIPRTTQYDTQYF.

This clone came up once. The chain is built from TRBV19 and TRBJ2-7; 8 bases are shared with TRBD2. The CDR3 runs 15 residues. The ends lost 6 bases at V and 6 bases at J; junction bases unmatched: 13. Germline-derived CDR1 and CDR2 are LNHDA and SQIVND (reference sequence). CDR3 nucleotide sequence: TGTGCCAGTAGACCTAGAGGAGCGGGAGCCCTCGAGCAGTACTTC. Amino acid sequence: CASRPRGAGALEQYF.

In its sample, this clone was seen a few times. The chain is built from TRBV4-3 and TRBJ1-2; D is possibly TRBD1 (6 bases). The CDR3 length is 15 residues. Germline V gene data show CDR1 as LGHNA and CDR2 as YSLEER. V lost 0 bases to trimming and J lost 8 bases, with 16 bases between them. Here the CDR3 reads CASSQDRGRGNGYTF. CDR3 nucleotide sequence: TGCGCCAGCAGCCAAGATCGGGGAAGGGGGAACGGCTACACCTTC.

CDR3 nucleotide sequence: TGTGCCAGCAGCTTGGGGACTAGTACAGAGACCCAGTACTTC. Translated, it gives CASSLGTSTETQYF. The V and J genes are TRBV7-8 and TRBJ2-5; 8 nucleotides line up with TRBD2. The CDR3 totals 14 residues. V gave up 3 bases and J gave up 4 bases; unmatched junction bases: 4. Germline lookup yields CDR1 SGHVS and CDR2 FQNEAQ.

This clone was picked up one time. This chain uses TRBV24-1 with TRBJ2-2, with a tentative D call TRBD1 (6 bases). The CDR3 covers 16 residues. Per the germline V gene, CDR1 is KGHDR and CDR2 is SFDVKD. V was cut by 5 bases and J by 2 bases, with 14 bases left in between. The CDR3 DNA is TGTGCCACCAGTGGGACGCAGGGGATTAACACCGGGGAGCTGTTTTTT. This sequence encodes CATSGTQGINTGELFF.

The chain uses TRBV28 and TRBJ1-2; a weak D match, TRBD1 (6 bases). CDR1 and CDR2 (germline): MDHEN, SYDVKM. V was shortened by 4 bases and J by 5 bases, with 17 bases between the two germline ends. The CDR3 runs to 15 residues. The CDR3 loop is CASSSTLGTRYGYTF. The DNA for the CDR3 is TGTGCCAGCAGTTCGACTCTCGGGACAAGATATGGCTACACCTTC.